The TCR beta chain under discussion was sequenced for a study of T cells in tuberculosis. Trimming cost V 4 bases and J 0 bases, with 16 bases left between them. Looked up from germline, CDR1 is SGHTA and CDR2 is FQGNSA. CDR3 size: 17 residues. Profiling relied on immunoSEQ multiplex PCR, and the TCRdb table lists in-frame clones only, not all of them. This sample yields about 33,000 clones, of which 92% are seen a single time; around 7% belongs to the top ten. This clone was counted only a few times. Described time point: new active TB diagnosis, blood taken before or within 7 days of starting treatment.

Sequenced here: PBMCs, sampled at tuberculosis diagnosis. The V call is TRBV7-2, the J call TRBJ1-5, with D possibly matching TRBD1 (6 bases). This clonotype originated in an adult with tuberculosis. Some clones in this sample may be carry-over from other donors' samples. The chain's CDR3 is CASSSDGQPFSNQPQHF. In DNA, the CDR3 is TGTGCCAGCAGCTCAGACGGACAGCCTTTTAGCAATCAGCCCCAGCATTTT.